These 26 T cell receptor beta chains were sequenced from one sample in a study of cytomegalovirus exposure and HLA in healthy donors. Amplification used 60 Vbeta primers and 13 Jbeta primers. Assay: immunoSEQ multiplex PCR; the TCRdb copy retains only in-frame clones and omits some. The sample carries more than 100,000 clones, approximately 15% recorded once. Material: PBMCs. These receptors were collected from a woman between 18 and 30 years old in good health and CMV-seronegative.

The chain combines TRBV5-4 with TRBJ2-5; D not resolved. CDR3 length: 14 amino acids. Trimming took 0 bases from V and 1 from J, leaving 7 bases between them. The germline V gene has CDR1 SGHNT and CDR2 YYREEE (reference sequence). CDR3 bases: TGTGCCAGCAGCTTGGTTTCAGTCCAAGAGACCCAGTACTTC. Its translation is CASSLVSVQETQYF.

This clone showed up just a few times. CDR3 loop: CASSSRQTTYNEQFF. CDR3 coding DNA: TGTGCCAGCAGCTCCCGACAGACAACCTACAATGAGCAGTTCTTC. J is TRBJ2-1 and V is TRBV13; the D gene is possibly TRBD1 (5 bases). Germline-derived CDR1 and CDR2 are PRHDT and FYEKMQ (reference sequence). The germline V and J ends were trimmed by 4 bases and 2 bases, with 12 bases remaining between them. This CDR3 is built from 15 residues.

The chain couples TRBV6-1 to TRBJ1-5; 9 nucleotides align to TRBD1. Germline V gives CDR1 MNHNS, CDR2 SASEGT. This CDR3 contains 18 residues. Losses at the gene ends were 4 bases for V and 0 bases for J; bases not matched to a gene: 10. CDR3 sequence: CASSVTGGRGYSNQPQHF. The CDR3 nucleotides read TGTGCCAGCAGTGTCACAGGGGGCAGGGGATATAGCAATCAGCCCCAGCATTTT.

V is TRBV2 and J is TRBJ2-7; D not certain. V gave up 6 bases and J gave up 1 base, with 4 bases separating them. CDR1 and CDR2 (germline): SNHLY, FYNNEI. The CDR3 consists of 11 residues. The CDR3 protein is CASSKSYEQYF. The CDR3 DNA reads as TGTGCCAGCAGCAAATCCTACGAGCAGTACTTC.

This clone was seen a handful of times. The chain recombines TRBV5-6 with TRBJ1-4; TRBD1 might be the D (5 bases). Trimming pared 4 bases from V and 2 bases from J, leaving 15 bases between. The CDR3 runs 16 residues. Looked up from germline, CDR1 is SGHDT and CDR2 is YYEEEE. The CDR3 loop is CASSVAGVGTNEKLFF. The CDR3 coding sequence is TGTGCCAGCAGCGTCGCGGGGGTAGGGACTAATGAAAAACTGTTTTTT.

This clone turned up a few times. The V call is TRBV5-1, the J call TRBJ2-7; 14 nucleotides match TRBD2. CDR3 size: 15 residues. Losses at the gene ends were 7 bases for V and 3 bases for J; bases not matched to a gene: 6. The germline gives CDR1 SGHRS, CDR2 YFSETQ. In DNA form, the CDR3 reads TGCGCCAGCTGGAGGGGGACTAGCGGGAGCTACGAGCAGTACTTC. Encoded protein: CASWRGTSGSYEQYF.

The chain has TRBV28 and TRBJ1-5, with 8 bases that match TRBD1. Germline V gene lookup returns CDR1 MDHEN and CDR2 SYDVKM. This CDR3 is built from 19 residues. J gave up 1 base and V 6 bases, and 17 bases lay outside the gene matches. The CDR3 sequence is CASRSWDRIGYKSNQPQHF. The CDR3, as DNA: TGTGCCAGCAGATCATGGGACAGGATCGGTTATAAGAGCAATCAGCCCCAGCATTTT.

This clone was seen more than once but under ten times. The DNA for the CDR3 is TGTGCCAGCAGTTACCAGGGTGGCTACACCTTC. Its protein product is CASSYQGGYTF. The rearrangement uses TRBV6-6 and TRBJ1-2, with D maybe TRBD1 (5 bases). Trimming pared 2 bases from V and 7 bases from J, leaving 5 bases between. The CDR3 extends over 11 amino acids. The V gene's germline CDR1 is MNHNY and CDR2 SVGAGI (reference sequence).

About this clone: The DNA is left out, because the CDR3 cannot be placed on it with certainty; the CDR3 is given as TCRdb lists it. V gene TRBV5-1 combines with J gene TRBJ1-2; the DNA was not compared with TRBD1, the D call given in the table. The CDR3 is made up of 15 amino acids, end residues included. The germline CDR1 and CDR2 sequences are SGHRS and YFSETQ. The chain's CDR3 is CASSSSGRGAYGYTF.

The chain employs TRBV19 and TRBJ2-1, with 10 bases matching TRBD1. The length of the CDR3 is 14 residues. Germline V gene lookup returns CDR1 LNHDA and CDR2 SQIVND (reference sequence). V was pared by 4 bases and J by 10 bases, with 7 bases of the junction left unmatched. CDR3 DNA sequence: TGTGCCAGTAGTACGGGACAGGGGCACCCGGAGCAGTTCTTC. Amino acid sequence: CASSTGQGHPEQFF.

The rearrangement joins TRBV6-1 to TRBJ1-3; no reliable D call. The CDR3 consists of 15 residues. Per the germline V gene, CDR1 is MNHNS and CDR2 is SASEGT. V was cut by 5 bases and J by 0 bases, with 11 bases left in between. The DNA of the CDR3 is TGTGCCAGCAGTCCTGGACTGTACTCTGGAAACACCATATATTTT. This gives the protein CASSPGLYSGNTIYF.

V gene TRBV29-1 combines with J gene TRBJ1-1; TRBD1 matches at 11 bases. Germline CDR1 is SQVTM and CDR2 is ANQGSEA. The CDR3 sequence is 16 residues long. V was clipped by 6 bases and J by 4 bases; unmatched bases: 13. The CDR3 here is CSVAPRTGGLVTEAFF. Here the CDR3 DNA reads TGCAGCGTCGCCCCGCGGACAGGGGGCTTGGTCACTGAAGCTTTCTTT.

V usage is TRBV2 and J usage is TRBJ2-2, with no clear D. CDR1 SNHLY and CDR2 FYNNEI come from the germline V gene. V was shortened by 7 bases and J by 0 bases, with 12 bases between the two germline ends. The CDR3 runs 15 residues. Written as DNA, the CDR3 is TGTGCCAGCAAGGAATTAGCTCCGAACACCGGGGAGCTGTTTTTT. Its translation is CASKELAPNTGELFF.

The chain couples TRBV4-1 to TRBJ2-7, with a weak D call TRBD1 (6 bases). Germline CDR1 and CDR2: MGHRA and YSYEKL. The CDR3 spans 11 residues. V was pared by 5 bases and J by 5 bases, with 7 bases between. CDR3 DNA: TGCGCCAGCAGCAGGGGGAACGAGCAGTACTTC. It encodes CASSRGNEQYF.

The rearrangement uses TRBV30 and TRBJ2-7, with 11 bases aligning to TRBD2. Trimming at V came to 0 bases and at J to 7 bases, leaving 11 bases not matched to a gene. This CDR3 has 16 amino acids. The germline V gene encodes CDR1 GTSNPN and CDR2 SVGIG (reference sequence). The CDR3: CAWSVFGTSGRGEQYF. The CDR3 coding sequence is TGTGCCTGGAGTGTATTTGGGACTAGCGGCCGGGGTGAGCAGTACTTC.

This clone has a handful of counts. This sequence joins TRBV4-3 and TRBJ1-6, with D perhaps matching TRBD1 (6 bases). The CDR3 covers 18 residues. CDR1 and CDR2 (germline): LGHNA, YSLEER. V lost 0 bases and J lost 7, with 19 bases in between. The CDR3 reads CASSQDSERQVGNSPLHF. CDR3 nucleotides: TGCGCCAGCAGCCAAGATTCCGAACGACAGGTCGGCAATTCACCCCTCCACTTT.

The V and J genes are TRBV7-2 and TRBJ1-5, with D possibly being TRBD1 (5 bases). Germline CDR1 is SGHTA and CDR2 is FQGNSA. V was clipped by 2 bases and J by 3 bases, with 11 bases between them. This CDR3 comprises 15 residues. For the CDR3, the DNA is TGTGCCAGCAGCTTAAACCAGGGTAACAATCAGCCCCAGCATTTT. This encodes CASSLNQGNNQPQHF.

Ten or more counts support this clone. Other nucleotide sequences in the sample specify the same CDR3. This chain connects TRBV4-2 to TRBJ1-5; D is undetermined. This CDR3 is built from 13 residues. CDR1 and CDR2 (germline): LGHNA, YNFKEQ. Trimming left V 0 bases short and J 7 bases short, with 7 bases between. CDR3 DNA sequence: TGTGCCAGCAGCCAAGATCTTTTGCAGCCCCAGCATTTT. The encoded protein is CASSQDLLQPQHF.

This clone appeared a few times. V and J are TRBV28 and TRBJ2-7; TRBD2 matches 12 bases. Germline values: CDR1 MDHEN, CDR2 SYDVKM. CDR3 length equals 15 residues. V dropped 5 bases and J dropped 5; count of bases not matched to a gene: 7. CDR3 coding DNA: TGTGCCAGCAGTATTCTAGCGGGGGGGCCAAACGAGCAGTACTTC. Translated, it gives CASSILAGGPNEQYF.

V is TRBV7-9 and J is TRBJ2-1; no reliable D call. From germline, CDR1 is SEHNR and CDR2 FQNEAQ (reference sequence). CDR3 length equals 17 residues. V lost 5 bases to trimming and J lost 0 bases, with 17 bases between them. CDR3 amino acids: CASSPTTDSSSYNEQFF. CDR3 bases: TGTGCCAGCAGCCCCACGACTGATTCAAGCTCCTACAATGAGCAGTTCTTC. Combining the CDR3 with reference TRBV7-9 and TRBJ2-1 gives the whole variable domain DTGVSQNPRHKITKRGQNVTFRCDPISEHNRLYWYRQTLGQGPEFLTYFQNEAQLEKSRLLSDRFSAERPKGSFSTLEIQRTEQGDSAMYLCASSPTTDSSSYNEQFFGPGTRLTVL.

This clone was counted between two and nine times. The V gene is TRBV27, the J gene TRBJ2-7; 12 positions agree with TRBD2. The CDR3 is 14 residues long. V lost 11 bases to trimming and J lost 4 bases; unmatched junction nucleotides: 9. Germline CDR1 is MNHEY and CDR2 is SMNVEV (reference sequence). The CDR3 DNA follows: TGTGCCTCGGGGCTAGCGGGAGGGGCTTACGAGCAGTACTTC. Translating it yields CASGLAGGAYEQYF.

This clone was seen a handful of times. The CDR3 spells CSVEGQGGYEQYF. CDR3 sequence (DNA): TGCAGCGTTGAAGGACAGGGAGGCTACGAGCAGTACTTC. The V gene is TRBV29-1, the J gene TRBJ2-7; D is possibly TRBD1 (7 bases). This CDR3 comprises 13 residues. V was shortened by 1 base and J by 3 bases, with 10 bases between the two germline ends. Germline V gene sequence: CDR1 SQVTM, CDR2 ANQGSEA.

The chain links TRBV4-3 to TRBJ2-7; TRBD2 matches 10 bases. Unmatched junction bases numbered 10, after V lost 1 base and J lost 10 bases. Germline assignment: CDR1 LGHNA and CDR2 YSLEER. The CDR3 covers 15 residues. CDR3: CASSQASGGPYGQYF. The CDR3, as DNA: TGCGCCAGCAGCCAAGCTAGCGGGGGCCCCTACGGCCAGTACTTC.

The CDR3 spells CASGVGQGVMETQYF. As DNA, the CDR3 is TGTGCCAGCGGAGTCGGACAGGGGGTTATGGAGACCCAGTACTTC. V gene TRBV28 combines with J gene TRBJ2-5; TRBD1 matches at 10 bases. Germline V gives CDR1 MDHEN, CDR2 SYDVKM. V dropped 8 bases and J dropped 5; count of bases not matched to a gene: 11. This CDR3 contains 15 residues.

The sample holds a few counts of this clone. CDR3 residues: CASSPEGTANYGYTF. CDR3 nucleotides: TGCGCCAGCAGCCCGGAGGGTACAGCTAACTATGGCTACACCTTC. V usage is TRBV4-1 and J usage is TRBJ1-2; D gene unclear. V dropped 4 bases and J dropped 0 bases, with 12 bases sitting between them. This CDR3 comprises 15 residues. Germline assignment: CDR1 MGHRA and CDR2 YSYEKL.

The table lists this clone with a few counts. This chain uses TRBV4-2 with TRBJ1-2, with D hard to call. CDR3 length equals 18 residues. Trimming took off 0 bases at V and 4 bases at J, with 21 bases between the two ends. The germline V gene encodes CDR1 LGHNA and CDR2 YNFKEQ. CDR3 DNA sequence: TGTGCCAGCAGCCAAGATGGAGACTTCGGCACAACCCTCTATGGCTACACCTTC. This gives the protein CASSQDGDFGTTLYGYTF.